Described below is a single T cell receptor (beta chain) sequence and its context. It was across several immunoSEQ plates that each subset's genomic DNA was evenly split. The protocol was immunoSEQ multiplex PCR, while the TCRdb copy is restricted to in-frame clones and leaves out a portion. The sample shows about 2.3 million clones, approximately 95% of them seen only once. Germline values: CDR1 GTSNPN, CDR2 SVGIG (reference sequence). V was clipped by 0 bases and J by 7 bases, with 16 bases between them. This CDR3 has 15 amino acids. This sample is part of a study of shared clonotypes between healthy human individuals.

This TCR derives from a man between 18 and 29 years old in good health. Some clones in this sample may be carry-over from other donors' samples. The chain recombines TRBV30 with TRBJ1-5, with D perhaps TRBD1 (6 bases). The sample comprised naive CD4+ T cells from PBMCs. Subset meaning: CD45RA+ positively selected. The CDR3 nucleotides are TGTGCCTGGAGTGTGCCCTGGGGGCAGGGACAGCCCCAGCATTTT. Its protein is CAWSVPWGQGQPQHF.